This TCR beta chain was captured by sequencing in a study of CD8 T cells in ankylosing spondylitis (dated by TCRdb to about 2017). In terms of the full investigation: T cell receptor beta repertoires were profiled in healthy donors and ankylosing spondylitis patients so that disease-linked TCR variants could be found. The full study cohort comprised approximately 23 ankylosing spondylitis patients and approximately 100 healthy donors. Samples of peripheral blood were taken, and for ankylosing spondylitis patients, synovial fluid was collected as well. Points the paper makes about the study in general: Some TCR beta motif variants had previously been reported in synovial fluid and blood of reactive arthritis patients, which suggested common disease-initiation mechanisms. Significant enrichment of the disease-linked clones was reported in matched synovial fluid samples from ankylosing spondylitis patients. In peripheral blood, the disease-linked clones were found at relatively low frequencies and had a CD8+ phenotype. Blood from ankylosing spondylitis patients appeared to be characterized by a TCR beta motif composed of about 8 highly homologous amino acid variants.

Instrument used: Illumina HiSeq 2500. Quantitative 5'-RACE with molecular barcodes was used to prepare TCR beta libraries. Under the source paper's analysis protocol: A new computational method based on a probabilistic model of VDJ rearrangement was used to identify disease-linked TCR variants. The raw public reads went through TCRdb reprocessing: fastp at Q25, MiXCR clone calling, in-frame beta chains kept. CDR3 protein duplicates are merged, each entry listing the most common genes and DNA. TCRdb, not the original authors, processed these V and J calls. The sample table contains about 840,000 distinct CDR3 sequences; only one count was recorded for roughly 10% of them. Jointly, the top ten make up roughly 0.51% of the sample. In its sample, this clonotype was seen a few times. It lacks a known antigen. There are no base qualities to consult, and no much larger clone falls within one base. The germline ends are 12 bases apart after V is trimmed by 1 base and J by 7 bases. The CDR3 covers 13 residues, taking in both the cysteine and the phenylalanine. This entry keeps only the CDR3 DNA: 39 bases, framed from base 1. The germline V gene specifies SGHRS as CDR1 and YFSETQ as CDR2.

The material sequenced was blood, either unsorted or a sorted T cell fraction (not recorded which). The receptor's source is a male donor with ankylosing spondylitis. The chain was built from TRBV5-1 and TRBJ2-7; no D gene is confidently identified. The sequence in DNA is TGCGCCAGCAGCTTGTTCCCCGGGCGGGAGCAGTACTTC. Translation gives CASSLFPGREQYF.